These 14 T cell receptor beta chains were sequenced from one sample in a study of T cells in Graves' hyperthyroidism and ophthalmopathy. RNA transcripts were the template for amplifying TCR beta CDR3 regions. First-round RT-PCR of the TCR CDR3 relied on the HTBI primer set. MiXCR, applied by TCRdb to the multiplex PCR reads, yields one record per CDR3 protein. Among 400,000 to 600,000 distinct CDR3 sequences listed, less than 25% were seen once. Sequencing used blood. The receptors shown here come from a man aged 18 to 30 with Graves' hyperthyroidism.

This clonotype occurred once. Given a much more abundant clone one base away, this may be a read error. The genes are TRBV10-3 and TRBJ2-5, with D hard to call. The germline CDR1 and CDR2 sequences are ENHRY and SYGVKD. The V and J ends lost 5 bases and 3 bases respectively, with 7 bases between them. The CDR3 spans 12 residues. CDR3 nucleotides: TGTGCCATCAGTATTATCGAAGAGACCCAGTACTTC. It codes for CAISIIEETQYF.

The chain uses TRBV4-1 and TRBJ2-7, with TRBD1 identical over 10 bases. The CDR3 totals 13 residues. CDR1 is MGHRA and CDR2 is YSYEKL in the germline V gene. After removal of 7 bases from V and 4 bases from J, the junction contained 4 bases not matched to a gene. The CDR3 reads CASTGTGVYEQYF. The DNA of the CDR3 is TGCGCCAGCACCGGGACAGGGGTTTACGAGCAGTACTTC.

The V and J genes are TRBV4-1 and TRBJ1-5; no clear D. The germline CDR1 and CDR2 sequences are MGHRA and YSYEKL. V lost 4 bases and J 7 bases, leaving 14 bases between the germline ends. This CDR3 has 14 amino acids. CDR3 sequence reads: CASSLSRNEQPQHF. CDR3 coding DNA: TGCGCCAGCAGCCTGAGTAGAAACGAACAGCCCCAGCATTTT.

The chain has TRBV12-3 or TRBV12-4 and TRBJ2-5; D is perhaps TRBD2 (6 bases). CDR3 size: 13 residues. V gave up 8 bases and J gave up 5 bases, with 15 bases separating them. The CDR3 reads CASAKLATETQYF. CDR3 DNA: TGTGCCAGCGCTAAACTAGCTACGGAGACCCAGTACTTC.

The genes are TRBV4-1 and TRBJ1-5; TRBD1 aligns across 8 bases. Germline trimming cut 4 bases from V and 5 bases from J; bases unmatched to any gene: 4. This CDR3 is 14 amino acids long. Germline-derived CDR1 and CDR2 are MGHRA and YSYEKL. This CDR3 reads CASSPDRDYQPQHF. The CDR3 DNA is TGCGCCAGCAGCCCGGACAGGGATTATCAGCCCCAGCATTTT.

This clonotype was recorded at least ten times. This sequence joins TRBV29-1 and TRBJ1-1; D uncertain. V was cut by 5 bases and J by 4 bases, with 11 bases left in between. CDR1 is SQVTM, CDR2 ANQGSEA, per germline. The CDR3 extends over 12 amino acids. The chain's CDR3 is CSVLDTFTEAFF. The DNA of the CDR3 is TGCAGCGTTCTCGACACGTTCACTGAAGCTTTCTTT.

This clonotype has only a few counts. The rearrangement links TRBV2 to TRBJ2-5, with a tentative D call TRBD1 (6 bases). Trimming cost V 3 bases and J 0 bases, with 8 bases left between them. Germline V gene data show CDR1 as SNHLY and CDR2 as FYNNEI. The CDR3 length is 14 residues. The DNA for the CDR3 is TGTGCCAGCAGTGATGGGGACAACCAAGAGACCCAGTACTTC. Residues: CASSDGDNQETQYF.

The V gene is TRBV7-9, the J gene TRBJ2-7; 9 bases agree with TRBD1. Trimming took 5 bases from V and 4 from J; bases not matched to a gene: 6. CDR1 and CDR2 (germline): SEHNR, FQNEAQ (reference sequence). This CDR3 is built from 14 residues. The CDR3 reads CASSGTGTGYEQYF. The CDR3 coding sequence is TGTGCCAGCAGCGGCACCGGGACAGGGTACGAGCAGTACTTC.

The V call is TRBV5-1, the J call TRBJ1-6, with a tentative D call TRBD1 (5 bases). The germline V gene encodes CDR1 SGHRS and CDR2 YFSETQ. The V end lost 3 bases, the J end lost 9 bases, and 13 bases lay between the germline ends. The CDR3 spans 14 residues. CDR3 nucleotide sequence: TGCGCCAGCAGCTGGGGGACGGGGAGTTCACCCCTCCACTTT. Protein sequence: CASSWGTGSSPLHF.

There are many counts of this clonotype. This CDR3 reads CASSLAGGTPGETQYF. Written as DNA, the CDR3 is TGTGCCAGCAGCTTAGCGGGCGGGACCCCCGGGGAGACCCAGTACTTC. The chain carries TRBV11-1 and TRBJ2-5, with D possibly TRBD2 on 6 matching bases. V was trimmed by 0 bases and J by 5 bases, leaving 16 bases between them. Germline CDR1 SGHAT, CDR2 FQDESV (reference sequence). This CDR3 is 16 amino acids long. Full variable domain (outside the CDR3, taken from reference TRBV11-1 and TRBJ2-5): EAEVAQSPRYKITEKSQAVAFWCDPISGHATLYWYRQILGQGPELLVQFQDESVVDDSQLPKDRFSAERLKGVDSTLKIQPAELGDSAMYLCASSLAGGTPGETQYFGPGTRLLVL.

This clonotype was seen at least ten times. V gene TRBV28 combines with J gene TRBJ2-5, with unresolved D. Trimming took off 3 bases at V and 6 bases at J, with 5 bases between the two ends. Germline lookup yields CDR1 MDHEN and CDR2 SYDVKM. This CDR3 spans 11 amino acids. CDR3 loop: CASSFVQTQYF. The CDR3 DNA is TGTGCCAGCAGTTTTGTACAGACCCAGTACTTC. Full variable domain (outside the CDR3, taken from reference TRBV28 and TRBJ2-5): DVKVTQSSRYLVKRTGEKVFLECVQDMDHENMFWYRQDPGLGLRLIYFSYDVKMKEKGDIPEGYSVSREKKERFSLILESASTNQTSMYLCASSFVQTQYFGPGTRLLVL.

This clonotype was counted at least ten times. The chain is built from TRBV15 and TRBJ1-5; weak D call: TRBD1 (6 bases). CDR1 and CDR2 (germline): LNHNV, YYDKDF (reference sequence). This CDR3 contains 15 residues. Trimming pared 5 bases from V and 7 bases from J, leaving 18 bases between. CDR3 residues: CATSLEGTLGQPQHF. The DNA for the CDR3 is TGTGCCACCAGCCTGGAAGGGACACTAGGGCAGCCCCAGCATTTT.

In this sample, this clonotype turned up many times. The V gene is TRBV6-5, the J gene TRBJ1-2, with 12 bases that match TRBD1. Looked up from germline, CDR1 is MNHEY and CDR2 is SVGAGI. V dropped 2 bases and J dropped 2; count of bases not matched to a gene: 3. The CDR3 contains 16 residues. Written as DNA, the CDR3 is TGTGCCAGCAGTTACGCCGGGACAGGGGGCAACTATGGCTACACCTTC. It specifies CASSYAGTGGNYGYTF.

This clonotype was counted a single time. V is TRBV28 and J is TRBJ1-1; 10 bases line up with TRBD1. Germline trimming cut 7 bases from V and 6 bases from J; bases unmatched to any gene: 5. Germline CDR1 MDHEN, CDR2 SYDVKM. The CDR3 runs 13 residues. Written as DNA, the CDR3 is TGTGCCAGCATTGAGGACAGGGGGGCTGAAGCTTTCTTT. Encoded protein: CASIEDRGAEAFF.